The 11 T cell receptor beta chains below all came from one sample that was sequenced in a study of T cells after yellow fever vaccination. TCRdb used MiXCR to reprocess the 5' RACE reads, holding one entry per CDR3 protein. The table lists approximately 58,000 distinct CDR3 sequences, 5.7% of them singletons. Sequencing was performed on PBMCs, either bulk or a sorted T-cell subset (CD4+, CD8+, memory, or dextramer-sorted; not recorded which), taken on the day of the yellow fever booster vaccination. Source of these receptors: a man between 18 and 35 years old who received the YFV17D yellow fever vaccine.

This clonotype was detected ten times or more. The DNA for the CDR3 is TGTGCCAGCAAAGAGGACGCTGAAGCTTTCTTT. Amino acid sequence: CASKEDAEAFF. V gene TRBV6-5 combines with J gene TRBJ1-1, with D unresolved. The length of the CDR3 is 11 residues. The germline V gene encodes CDR1 MNHEY and CDR2 SVGAGI. Trimming took off 7 bases at V and 6 bases at J, with 9 bases between the two ends.

This clonotype occurred a few times. The chain is built from TRBV9 and TRBJ1-2; a weak D match, TRBD1 (6 bases). The V end lost 0 bases, the J end lost 4 bases, and 13 bases lay between the germline ends. Germline V CDR1 and CDR2: SGDLS, YYNGEE. The CDR3 totals 15 residues. For the CDR3, the DNA is TGTGCCAGCAGCGTAGCCCGGGGGCGCGGCTATGGCTACACCTTC. Translating gives CASSVARGRGYGYTF. The full variable domain, its missing parts supplied by reference TRBV9 and TRBJ1-2, is DSGVTQTPKHLITATGQRVTLRCSPRSGDLSVYWYQQSLDQGLQFLIQYYNGEERAKGNILERFSAQQFPDLHSELNLSSLELGDSALYFCASSVARGRGYGYTFGSGTRLTVV.

The V and J genes are TRBV2 and TRBJ2-5, with 7 bases matching TRBD1. Germline loops: CDR1 SNHLY, CDR2 FYNNEI. The CDR3 is made up of 14 amino acids. V lost 4 bases to trimming and J lost 5 bases; unmatched junction nucleotides: 7. For the CDR3, the DNA is TGTGCCAGCAGTGGGCCAGGGGGACGGGAGACCCAGTACTTC. Translated, it gives CASSGPGGRETQYF.

This clonotype showed up just a few times. The V call is TRBV5-1, the J call TRBJ2-2; D is undetermined. Trimming pared 0 bases from V and 4 bases from J, leaving 10 bases between. The CDR3 runs to 15 residues. Per the germline V gene, CDR1 is SGHRS and CDR2 is YFSETQ. CDR3 loop: CASSLEGLLTGELFF. The CDR3 DNA follows: TGCGCCAGCAGCTTGGAGGGCCTTCTCACCGGGGAGCTGTTTTTT.

This clonotype was recorded at least ten times. The J gene is TRBJ2-7, the V gene TRBV11-2; D is possibly TRBD1 (6 bases). There are 14 residues in the CDR3. Germline assignment: CDR1 SGHAT and CDR2 FQNNGV. Trimming took 5 bases from V and 1 from J, leaving 12 bases between them. The CDR3 coding sequence is TGTGCCAGCAGCAGTTGGGACAAATCCTACGAGCAGTACGTC. As protein: CASSSWDKSYEQYV.

The sample holds a few counts of this clonotype. The rearrangement joins TRBV4-3 to TRBJ2-5, with 9 bases aligning to TRBD1. The CDR3 loop spans 16 amino acids. Germline V gene sequence: CDR1 LGHNA, CDR2 YSLEER. V shed 5 bases, J shed 5 bases, and the junction held 12 bases outside the gene matches. In DNA form, the CDR3 reads TGCGCCAGCAGCAGGGGTAGGCGACAGGGGGGGGAGACCCAGTACTTC. Residues: CASSRGRRQGGETQYF.

There are many counts of this clonotype. The chain combines TRBV4-3 with TRBJ2-1; tentatively, D is TRBD2 (7 bases). This CDR3 has 16 amino acids. Germline CDR1 reads LGHNA; CDR2 reads YSLEER. The germline V and J ends were trimmed by 4 bases and 5 bases, with 18 bases remaining between them. CDR3 DNA sequence: TGCGCCAGCAGCCCTCGAGGGGCGGGGGCCCACAATGAGCAGTTCTTC. This gives the protein CASSPRGAGAHNEQFF.

With regard to this clonotype: This may arise from a read error, as a much more abundant clone is one base away. The chain is built from TRBV7-9 and TRBJ1-5; no clear D. The CDR3 totals 18 residues. V was shortened by 1 base and J by 4 bases, with 20 bases between the two germline ends. Germline loops: CDR1 SEHNR, CDR2 FQNEAQ (reference sequence). DNA for the CDR3: TGTGCCAGCAGCTTAGTGGTCAACGCCGAGGTCTTAAATCAGCCCCAGCATTTT. Translating it yields CASSLVVNAEVLNQPQHF.

This clonotype was seen a few times. The chain combines TRBV27 with TRBJ2-7, with 7 bases aligning to TRBD1. This CDR3 region has 14 residues. V lost 5 bases and J lost 7; bases outside the gene matches: 11. CDR1 is MNHEY, CDR2 SMNVEV, per germline (reference sequence). The CDR3 DNA sequence: TGTGCCAGCAGTGGTACAGGGGCCCTATGGGAGCAGTACTTC. Its translation is CASSGTGALWEQYF.

The sample holds many counts of this clonotype. This chain connects TRBV7-2 to TRBJ1-2; D call uncertain. The ends were cut back, 1 base at V and 4 bases at J, with 7 bases in the middle. Germline CDR1 is SGHTA and CDR2 is FQGNSA. CDR3 length: 13 residues. DNA for the CDR3: TGTGCCAGCAGCTTAGATCCAGTCTATGGCTACACCTTC. Its translation: CASSLDPVYGYTF. The full variable domain, its missing parts supplied by reference TRBV7-2 and TRBJ1-2, is GAGVSQSPSNKVTEKGKDVELRCDPISGHTALYWYRQSLGQGLEFLIYFQGNSAPDKSGLPSDRFSAERTGGSVSTLTIQRTQQEDSAVYLCASSLDPVYGYTFGSGTRLTVV.

This clonotype was recorded a few times. The CDR3 region is CASRPRTSPDTQYF. DNA of the CDR3: TGTGCCAGCAGGCCCCGGACATCCCCCGATACGCAGTATTTT. The chain has TRBV6-6 and TRBJ2-3; TRBD1 is a possible D gene (5 bases). Germline values: CDR1 MNHNY, CDR2 SVGAGI (reference sequence). The V end was cut by 6 bases, the J end by 6 bases, with 16 bases between. The CDR3 is made up of 14 amino acids.